This T cell receptor beta chain was obtained from a study of shared clonotypes between healthy human individuals. The CDR3 consists of 14 residues. The germline CDR1 and CDR2 sequences are KGHSH and LQKENI. V was clipped by 9 bases and J by 7 bases, with 22 bases between them. Memory CD4+ cells were the fraction left after CD45RA+ naive selection. Some clones are missing from TCRdb's copy, which holds only in-frame ones; the method was immunoSEQ multiplex PCR. The sample has 730,000 or so clones, roughly 78% seen once. This rearrangement joins TRBV18 to TRBJ2-7; possibly TRBD1 for D (6 bases). Input material: memory CD4+ T cells sorted from blood. The subset: CD45RA-negative fraction. The TCR originated in a woman in her 30s in good health. CDR3 nucleotides: TGTGCCAGTTCGCCCGGGACACCCCGCACGGAGCAGTACTTC. The encoded protein is CASSPGTPRTEQYF.